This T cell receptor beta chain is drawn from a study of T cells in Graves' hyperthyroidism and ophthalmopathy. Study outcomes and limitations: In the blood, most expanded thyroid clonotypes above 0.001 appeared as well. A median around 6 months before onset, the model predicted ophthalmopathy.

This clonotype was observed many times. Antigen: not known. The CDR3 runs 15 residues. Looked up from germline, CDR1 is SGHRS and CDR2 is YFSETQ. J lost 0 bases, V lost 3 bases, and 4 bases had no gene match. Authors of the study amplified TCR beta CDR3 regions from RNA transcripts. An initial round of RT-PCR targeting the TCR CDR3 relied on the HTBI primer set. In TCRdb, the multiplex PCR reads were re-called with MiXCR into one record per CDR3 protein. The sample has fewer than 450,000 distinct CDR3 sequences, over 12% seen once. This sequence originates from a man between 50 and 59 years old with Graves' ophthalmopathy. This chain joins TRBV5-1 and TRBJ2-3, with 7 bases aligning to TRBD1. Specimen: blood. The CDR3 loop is CASSSRGPSTDTQYF. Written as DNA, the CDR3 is TGCGCCAGCAGCTCGAGGGGGCCTAGCACAGATACGCAGTATTTT.